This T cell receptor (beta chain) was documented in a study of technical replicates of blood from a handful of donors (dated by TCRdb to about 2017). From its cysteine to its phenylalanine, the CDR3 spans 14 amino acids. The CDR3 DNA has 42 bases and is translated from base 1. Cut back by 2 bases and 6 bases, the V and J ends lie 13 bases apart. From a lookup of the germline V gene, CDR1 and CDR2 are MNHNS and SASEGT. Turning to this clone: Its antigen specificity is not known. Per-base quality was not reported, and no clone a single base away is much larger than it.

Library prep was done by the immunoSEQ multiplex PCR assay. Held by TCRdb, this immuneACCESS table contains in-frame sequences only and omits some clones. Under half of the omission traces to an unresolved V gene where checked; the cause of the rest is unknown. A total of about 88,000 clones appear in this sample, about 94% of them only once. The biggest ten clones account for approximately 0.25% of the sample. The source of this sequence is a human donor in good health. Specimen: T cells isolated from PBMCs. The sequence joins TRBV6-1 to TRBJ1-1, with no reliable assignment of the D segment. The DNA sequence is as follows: TGTGCCAGCAGTGAACTAGGCGGGTATTCTGAAGCTTTCTTT. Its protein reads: CASSELGGYSEAFF.